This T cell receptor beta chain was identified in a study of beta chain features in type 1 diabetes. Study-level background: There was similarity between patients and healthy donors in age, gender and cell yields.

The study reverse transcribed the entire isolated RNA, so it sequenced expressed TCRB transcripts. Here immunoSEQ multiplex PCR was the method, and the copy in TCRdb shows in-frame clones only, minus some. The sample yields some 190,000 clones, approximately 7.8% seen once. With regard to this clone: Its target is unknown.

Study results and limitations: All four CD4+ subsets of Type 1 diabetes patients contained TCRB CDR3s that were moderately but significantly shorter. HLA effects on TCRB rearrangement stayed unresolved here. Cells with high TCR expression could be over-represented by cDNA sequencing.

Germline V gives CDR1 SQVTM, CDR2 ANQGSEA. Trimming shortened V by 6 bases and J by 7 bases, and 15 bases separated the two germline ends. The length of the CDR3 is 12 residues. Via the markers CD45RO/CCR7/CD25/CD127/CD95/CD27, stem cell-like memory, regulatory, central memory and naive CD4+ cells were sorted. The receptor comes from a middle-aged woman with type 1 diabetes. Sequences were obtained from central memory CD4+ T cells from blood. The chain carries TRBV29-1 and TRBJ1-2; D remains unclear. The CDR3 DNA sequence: TGCAGCGTCTCGGAAGGGAGTGGTGGCTACACCTTC. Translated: CSVSEGSGGYTF.